These 18 T cell receptor beta chains share one sample of origin, sequenced in a study of blood T cell repertoires in COVID-19. Assay: immunoSEQ multiplex PCR; the TCRdb copy retains only in-frame clones and omits some. The sample comprises 25,000 to 30,000 clones, 85% to 95% of which are singletons, and 0.83% rests with the top ten. The sequenced sample was peripheral blood. These receptors came from a woman between 65 and 79 years old with COVID-19, enrolled during active disease.

The rearrangement uses TRBV30 and TRBJ2-1, with a tentative D call TRBD1 (6 bases). The germline gives CDR1 GTSNPN, CDR2 SVGIG (reference sequence). The CDR3 runs to 16 residues. V gave up 3 bases and J gave up 6 bases, with 21 bases separating them. The chain's CDR3 is CAWRPWGDRIRNEQFF. DNA for the CDR3: TGTGCCTGGAGACCCTGGGGAGACAGGATACGCAATGAGCAGTTCTTC.

This sequence joins TRBV5-1 and TRBJ2-1; 14 bases align to TRBD2. Per germline, CDR1 SGHRS and CDR2 YFSETQ. Trimming took 0 bases from V and 9 from J; bases not matched to a gene: 5. CDR3 length: 16 amino acids. CDR3 DNA sequence: TGCGCCAGCAGCTTGGTGGGACTAGCGGGAGTCGGTGAGCAGTTCTTC. Translation: CASSLVGLAGVGEQFF. Full variable domain (remainder filled in from reference TRBV5-1 and TRBJ2-1): KAGVTQTPRYLIKTRGQQVTLSCSPISGHRSVSWYQQTPGQGLQFLFEYFSETQRNKGNFPGRFSGRQFSNSRSEMNVSTLELGDSALYLCASSLVGLAGVGEQFFGPGTRLTVL.

This chain uses TRBV25-1 with TRBJ1-4; a weak D match, TRBD1 (6 bases). The germline V gene has CDR1 MGHDK and CDR2 SYGVNS. V was trimmed by 2 bases and J by 5 bases, leaving 9 bases between them. The CDR3 is 14 residues long. DNA of the CDR3: TGTGCCAGCAGTGAAAGGGGGAAAAATGAAAAACTGTTTTTT. Translation: CASSERGKNEKLFF.

The chain carries TRBV5-1 and TRBJ2-7; the match to TRBD1 covers 10 bases. The CDR3 covers 13 residues. Germline V gives CDR1 SGHRS, CDR2 YFSETQ. V lost 5 bases, J lost 5 bases, and 4 bases stayed unmatched. The CDR3, as DNA: TGCGCCAGCAGAAGGGACAGGGGAGACGAGCAGTACTTC. It specifies CASRRDRGDEQYF.

The rearrangement joins TRBV27 to TRBJ1-1; D is unresolved. Germline V gene sequence: CDR1 MNHEY, CDR2 SMNVEV (reference sequence). V was cut by 4 bases and J by 6 bases, with 6 bases left in between. This CDR3 is 11 amino acids long. DNA of the CDR3: TGTGCCAGCAGTTCCGTTTCTGAAGCTTTCTTT. This translates into CASSSVSEAFF.

This chain uses TRBV5-1 with TRBJ1-1; D remains ambiguous. The V and J ends lost 4 bases and 3 bases respectively, with 13 bases between them. The germline CDR1 and CDR2 sequences are SGHRS and YFSETQ. This CDR3 has 14 amino acids. The DNA of the CDR3 is TGCGCCAGCAGCCTCAGAATGGAGGACACTGAAGCTTTCTTT. Translation gives CASSLRMEDTEAFF.

This clone was picked up one time. This chain links TRBV28 with TRBJ1-2, with 10 bases fitting TRBD1. V lost 7 bases and J lost 7; bases outside the gene matches: 9. CDR3 length: 14 residues. Germline CDR1 MDHEN, CDR2 SYDVKM. The CDR3 nucleotides read TGTGCCAGCATCACCGGGACAGGGGTTTTTGGCTACACCTTC. Protein product: CASITGTGVFGYTF.

The V call is TRBV9, the J call TRBJ2-1; TRBD2 matches at 7 bases. Germline assignment: CDR1 SGDLS and CDR2 YYNGEE. The junction had 20 bases not matched to a gene; V was cut back by 4 bases and J by 4 bases. CDR3 length equals 19 residues. In DNA form, the CDR3 reads TGTGCCAGCAGCAGTGACCTTAGGGGATCTCGGGGGGAATACAATGAGCAGTTCTTC. Translating it yields CASSSDLRGSRGEYNEQFF.

The genes are TRBV12-3 or TRBV12-4 and TRBJ1-4, with D possibly TRBD1 on 5 matching bases. The CDR3 spans 11 residues. Trimming removed 2 bases at V and 15 bases at J, with 10 bases between. The CDR3 region is CASSLTRALFF. The CDR3 DNA follows: TGTGCCAGCAGTTTAACCAGGGCATTGTTTTTT.

This chain connects TRBV2 to TRBJ2-3; D unclear. V shed 8 bases and J shed 0 bases, with 6 bases lying between them. Germline CDR1 is SNHLY and CDR2 is FYNNEI. The length of the CDR3 is 12 residues. CDR3 loop: CASAASTDTQYF. CDR3 nucleotide sequence: TGTGCCAGCGCGGCTAGCACAGATACGCAGTATTTT.

The rearrangement uses TRBV19 and TRBJ1-2, with D perhaps TRBD1 (6 bases). The CDR3 is made up of 15 amino acids. V dropped 7 bases and J dropped 3 bases, with 18 bases sitting between them. Germline CDR1 reads LNHDA; CDR2 reads SQIVND (reference sequence). The chain's CDR3 is CASTHQATGDYGYTF. Here the CDR3 DNA reads TGTGCCAGTACCCATCAAGCGACAGGAGACTATGGCTACACCTTC.

The rearrangement joins TRBV30 to TRBJ1-5; no clear D gene. CDR3 length: 13 residues. Deletions cut 5 bases from V and 4 bases from J, with 12 bases between. CDR1 and CDR2 (germline): GTSNPN, SVGIG (reference sequence). The CDR3 sequence: CAWGPDLNQPQHF. Written as DNA, the CDR3 is TGTGCCTGGGGCCCCGACTTGAATCAGCCCCAGCATTTT.

The chain employs TRBV29-1 and TRBJ2-7; D gene ambiguous. The V gene's germline CDR1 is SQVTM and CDR2 ANQGSEA. V was pared by 8 bases and J by 1 base, with 12 bases between. The CDR3 loop spans 12 amino acids. CDR3 coding DNA: TGCAGCTTTTTGTCCCCGTCCTACGAGCAGTACTTC. The encoded protein is CSFLSPSYEQYF.

The V call is TRBV5-4, the J call TRBJ1-2; D might be TRBD1 (5 bases). The CDR3 sequence is 13 residues long. Trimming left V 0 bases short and J 8 bases short, with 11 bases between. Germline V gene lookup returns CDR1 SGHNT and CDR2 YYREEE (reference sequence). CDR3 residues: CASSLERGWGYTF. The CDR3 DNA reads as TGTGCCAGCAGCTTGGAAAGGGGCTGGGGCTACACCTTC.

The J gene is TRBJ1-4, the V gene TRBV2; 7 positions agree with TRBD1. Germline assignment: CDR1 SNHLY and CDR2 FYNNEI. This CDR3 spans 15 amino acids. After removal of 6 bases from V and 3 bases from J, the junction contained 7 bases not matched to a gene. The CDR3 sequence is CASRETGISNEKLFF. The DNA of the CDR3 is TGTGCCAGCAGGGAGACAGGGATTTCTAATGAAAAACTGTTTTTT. Supplemented by reference TRBV2 and TRBJ1-4, the full variable domain reads EPEVTQTPSHQVTQMGQEVILRCVPISNHLYFYWYRQILGQKVEFLVSFYNNEISEKSEIFDDQFSVERPDGSNFTLKIRSTKLEDSAMYFCASRETGISNEKLFFGSGTQLSVL.

This clone was picked up a small number of times. The rearrangement uses TRBV6-2 or TRBV6-3 and TRBJ2-3, with 10 bases that match TRBD1. Germline trimming cut 2 bases from V and 6 bases from J; bases unmatched to any gene: 11. CDR3 length equals 17 residues. Per the germline V gene, CDR1 is MNHEY and CDR2 is SVGEGT. The CDR3 sequence: CASSYTLDRGEWDTQYF. The CDR3 region has the DNA TGTGCCAGCAGTTACACGTTGGACAGGGGGGAATGGGATACGCAGTATTTT.

The genes are TRBV19 and TRBJ1-1; 10 bases map to TRBD1. The germline V gene has CDR1 LNHDA and CDR2 SQIVND (reference sequence). CDR3 size: 14 residues. With 1 base clipped from V and 7 bases from J, the junction kept 3 bases outside the gene matches. The CDR3 sequence: CASSIARDRGEAFF. The DNA of the CDR3 is TGTGCCAGTAGTATAGCCCGGGACAGGGGTGAAGCTTTCTTT.

The chain employs TRBV10-3 and TRBJ1-4; D is possibly TRBD1 (5 bases). Trimming removed 6 bases at V and 0 bases at J, with 11 bases between. This CDR3 has 15 amino acids. Germline V gene lookup returns CDR1 ENHRY and CDR2 SYGVKD. CDR3 amino acids: CAIRAGSATNEKLFF. The CDR3 nucleotides are TGTGCCATCAGGGCAGGGTCCGCAACTAATGAAAAACTGTTTTTT.